Listed below are T cell receptor beta chains from one sample, sequenced in a study of T-cell memory formation after mild COVID-19. TCRdb processed the 5' RACE reads anew with MiXCR; each CDR3 protein has one entry. The sample yields about 430,000 distinct CDR3 sequences, 20% to 25% seen once. The sample was PBMCs or a T cell subset sorted from them (not recorded which). All receptors come from an adult woman who had mild COVID-19 (a few samples of this study predate the infection). Cell type and time point are not known. CDR3s include the opening cysteine and the closing phenylalanine or tryptophan. D genes are given only for firm matches. Size is omitted from some rows. Given values are once, few, many or a class for expanded clones.

v_gene	abundance	d_gene	j_gene	CDR3nt	CDR3aa
TRBV15	few	TRBD2	TRBJ2-4	TGTGCCACCAGCAGAGCGGGAGGAGGGAACATTCAGTACTTC	CATSRAGGGNIQYF
TRBV7-2	many	-	TRBJ1-2	TGTGCCAGCAGCTTAGGGCAGGGAAGCTATGGCTACACCTTC	CASSLGQGSYGYTF
TRBV29-1	-	-	TRBJ2-2	TGCAGCGTAGCGGCGGGGGGGGAGCTGTTTTTT	CSVAAGGELFF
TRBV2	-	-	TRBJ1-2	TGTGCCAGCAGTGAAGCGAGGGAGTACTATGGCTACACCTTC	CASSEAREYYGYTF
TRBV7-3	-	TRBD2	TRBJ2-4	TGTGCCAGCAGCTTAGCGCCCGGCGGGGGGGCCCAAAACATTCAGTACTTC	CASSLAPGGGAQNIQYF
TRBV30	few	-	TRBJ1-3	TGTGCCTGGAGTGTAACGACAGGAAACACCATATATTTT	CAWSVTTGNTIYF
TRBV7-2	-	TRBD2	TRBJ2-1	TGTGCCAGCAGCCCAAGCCTCGGACTAGCGTCTAATGAGCAGTTCTTC	CASSPSLGLASNEQFF
TRBV4-1	few	-	TRBJ1-5	TGCGCCAGCAGCCAAGCACCAGAAGATCAGCCCCAGCATTTT	CASSQAPEDQPQHF
TRBV6-1	few	TRBD1	TRBJ1-5	TGTGCCAGCAGTGAGAGACAGGGCTTAAACAATCAGCCCCAGCATTTT	CASSERQGLNNQPQHF
TRBV29-1	few	TRBD1	TRBJ1-5	TGCAGCGTTTGGACAGGGAGCAATCAGCCCCAGCATTTT	CSVWTGSNQPQHF
TRBV9	-	TRBD1	TRBJ1-6	TGTGCCAGCAGCGAGGGGACAGGGGCTTTAGACAATTCACCCCTCCACTTT	CASSEGTGALDNSPLHF
TRBV7-2	-	-	TRBJ1-5	TGTGCCAGCAGACCCACAGGGCTCAATCAGCCCCAGCATTTT	CASRPTGLNQPQHF
TRBV7-2	-	-	TRBJ2-1	TGTGCCAGCAGCTTAGATGACTATCCGAGCTCCTACAATGAGCAGTTCTTC	CASSLDDYPSSYNEQFF
TRBV2	few	-	TRBJ2-3	TGTGCCAGCAGTGAACTGGACCCTTATTTT	CASSELDPYF
TRBV5-4	few	-	TRBJ1-1	TGTGCCAGCAGCGCGCGGGTCAGCCAAGAAGCTTTCTTT	CASSARVSQEAFF
TRBV20-1	few	-	TRBJ2-7	TGCAGTGCGGAACAGGGATCCTACGAGCAGTACTTC	CSAEQGSYEQYF
TRBV24-1	-	-	TRBJ2-7	TGTGCCACCAGTGATTCGGGCAGGGGCTACGAGCAGTACTTC	CATSDSGRGYEQYF
TRBV7-2	-	TRBD1	TRBJ1-1	TGTGCCAGCAGCTGGACAGGGGACGGTACTGAAGCTTTCTTT	CASSWTGDGTEAFF
TRBV12-3/TRBV12-4	many	-	TRBJ2-5	TGTGCCAGCAGTTTGGGGGGCCCCGAGACCCAGTACTTC	CASSLGGPETQYF
TRBV24-1	-	TRBD1	TRBJ1-2	TGTGCCACCAGTGATTTACAGGGGGACTATGGCTACACCTTC	CATSDLQGDYGYTF
TRBV7-2	many	-	TRBJ2-1	TGTGCCAGCAGCTTAGACTACAATGAGCAGTTCTTC	CASSLDYNEQFF
TRBV25-1	few	TRBD1	TRBJ2-1	TGTGCCAGCAGTGGTGGGACAGCAAAAGAGCAGTTCTTC	CASSGGTAKEQFF
TRBV3-1	-	-	TRBJ2-5	TGTGCCAGCAGCCAAGGGACCTTCCAAGAGACCCAGTACTTC	CASSQGTFQETQYF
TRBV10-3	few	TRBD1	TRBJ1-2	TGTGCCATCAGTGGGACAGGGGGCCCTCTGGAGGGCTACACCTTC	CAISGTGGPLEGYTF
TRBV20-1	-	TRBD2	TRBJ2-1	TGCAGTGCGATCCGGACTAGCGGGTACCGAGGTGAGCAGTTCTTC	CSAIRTSGYRGEQFF
TRBV20-1	once	-	TRBJ1-2	TGCAGTGCCCCGACGGGGGCCCCCTGGGGCTACACCTTC	CSAPTGAPWGYTF
TRBV9	-	-	TRBJ2-7	TGTGCCAGCAGCGCAACTCCGGGACAAGGGCACGAGCAGTACTTC	CASSATPGQGHEQYF
TRBV5-1	few	-	TRBJ1-1	TGCGCCAGCAGGCCTCGGGCCCAAAGTCTAAAAACTGAAGCTTTCTTT	CASRPRAQSLKTEAFF
TRBV24-1	-	-	TRBJ2-7	TGTGCCACCAGCGCACCTGTCGGGGGGCAGTACTTC	CATSAPVGGQYF
TRBV12-3/TRBV12-4	few	TRBD1	TRBJ2-1	TGTGCCAGCAGTTCTCTTGGGACAGCGCAGTACAATGAGCAGTTCTTC	CASSSLGTAQYNEQFF
TRBV24-1	-	-	TRBJ2-3	TGTGCCACCAGTGATTTCGGCGGGACAACCGGTCGTACAGATACGCAGTATTTT	CATSDFGGTTGRTDTQYF
TRBV4-3	few	-	TRBJ1-2	TGCGCCAGCAGCCACGGGATTGGGCCCGGCTACACCTTC	CASSHGIGPGYTF
TRBV18	-	-	TRBJ1-1	TGTGCCAGCTCACCAAGTCGGGGCGCGGTCACTGAAGCTTTCTTT	CASSPSRGAVTEAFF
TRBV24-1	-	-	TRBJ2-1	TGTGCCACCAGTGATTCCCTCGGACGGATCTACAATGAGCAGTTCTTC	CATSDSLGRIYNEQFF
TRBV3-1	-	-	TRBJ1-1	TGTGCCAGCAGCCAAGGGGGTTTCGGAACTGAAGCTTTCTTT	CASSQGGFGTEAFF
TRBV7-2	few	TRBD2	TRBJ2-3	TGTGCCAGCAGCTTACACCCTAGCGGGGGGACTAGCACAGATACGCAGTATTTT	CASSLHPSGGTSTDTQYF
TRBV6-2/TRBV6-3	many	-	TRBJ2-6	TGTGCCAGCAGTTACTCAAACTCTGGGGCCAACGTCCTGACTTTC	CASSYSNSGANVLTF
TRBV4-3	-	TRBD2	TRBJ2-7	TGCGCCAGCAGCCCGGGGGGGTGGGCCTCCTACGAGCAGTACTTC	CASSPGGWASYEQYF
TRBV30	-	-	TRBJ2-2	TGTGCCTGGGGGTTTGGAGGGCCCGGGGAGCTGTTTTTT	CAWGFGGPGELFF
TRBV7-2	few	-	TRBJ2-3	TGTGCCAGCAGGCAGTCCCCGATGCGGAGCACAGATACGCAGTATTTT	CASRQSPMRSTDTQYF
TRBV19	-	-	TRBJ1-4	TGTGCCAGTAGTATATTCGGAGAAAAACTGTTTTTT	CASSIFGEKLFF
TRBV7-3	-	-	TRBJ1-6	TGTGCCAGCAGCTTAAAACAGGGTTATAATTCACCCCTCCACTTT	CASSLKQGYNSPLHF
TRBV7-9	-	-	TRBJ1-2	TGTGCCAGCAGCTTAGCGTGGGGCCAGGACAGCGAGAACTATGGCTACACCTTC	CASSLAWGQDSENYGYTF
TRBV20-1	-	-	TRBJ2-7	TGCAGTGCTAGAGACCGGCAGGGAAGTTCGGACGAGCAGTACTTC	CSARDRQGSSDEQYF
TRBV5-1	-	-	TRBJ2-3	TGCGCCAGCAGCACTTGGGACTTCAAAGATACGCAGTATTTT	CASSTWDFKDTQYF
TRBV4-1	-	-	TRBJ1-4	TGCGCCAGCAGCCTCCCCGACAAATTAAATGAAAAACTGTTTTTT	CASSLPDKLNEKLFF
TRBV7-2	few	TRBD2	TRBJ2-3	TGTGCCAGCAGCTCGGTAGCGGGAGGGCCCCCCGATACGCAGTATTTT	CASSSVAGGPPDTQYF
TRBV3-1	-	TRBD2	TRBJ2-1	TGTGCCAGCAGCCAAGCTAGCGGGCCCAGCAGTGAGCAGTTCTTC	CASSQASGPSSEQFF
TRBV3-1	few	TRBD1	TRBJ2-7	TGTGCCAGCAGCCAGACGACGGGACAGAACGAGCAGTACTTC	CASSQTTGQNEQYF
TRBV7-2	-	-	TRBJ2-5	TGTGCCAGCAGCTTAAGTGCCCGGGGGCCGTATCATCGCTTC	CASSLSARGPYHRF